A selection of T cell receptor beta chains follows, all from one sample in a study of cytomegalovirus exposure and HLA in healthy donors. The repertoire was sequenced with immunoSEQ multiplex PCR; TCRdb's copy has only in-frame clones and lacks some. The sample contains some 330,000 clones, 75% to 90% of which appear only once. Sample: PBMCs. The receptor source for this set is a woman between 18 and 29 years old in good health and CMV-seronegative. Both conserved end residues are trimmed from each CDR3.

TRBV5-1	ASSLERQGNTEAF
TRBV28	ASSPYGADTQY
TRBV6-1	ASREVSYNEQF
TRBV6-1	ASTKAWTGHYGYT
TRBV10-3	AISEPQGFRETQY
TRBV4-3	ASSQGRQGEGKDTQY
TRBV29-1	SVDRGESSTEAF
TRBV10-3	AISEPTGEGGYT
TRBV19	ASSSGRAGSYEQY
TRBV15	ATSSPFGRGPTLSGNTIY
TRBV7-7	ASSLASEGETQY
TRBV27	ASSRDTSNQPQH
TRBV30	AWTPGVAKNIQY
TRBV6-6	ASSYQLLTGDEAF
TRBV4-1	ASSPLPLSYGYT
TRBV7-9	ATAGTGYNEQF
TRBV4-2	ASSQEDNWSQETQY
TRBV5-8	ASSQWGPQSSYNEQF
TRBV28	ASRPGLGEKLF
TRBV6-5	ASISGDQPQH